This TCR beta chain was observed in a study of CD8 T cells in Susac syndrome. TCR beta was sequenced from blood CD8+ and CD4+ T cells. Patients with stable or active relapsing-remitting disease, all of them treatment-naive, made up the multiple sclerosis controls. Negative isolation yielded the CD8+ and CD4+ T cells, while FACS enriched the TEMRA cells. With 2 bases removed from V and 2 bases from J, the gap between germline ends came to 19 bases. The CDR3 covers 17 residues. The germline V gene has CDR1 SGDLS and CDR2 YYNGEE. It was with random hexamers that 0.5 to 1 ug RNA was reverse transcribed. Multiplex immunoSEQ PCR targeted 54 Vbeta and 13 Jbeta TCR beta segments. TCRdb passed the immunoSEQ multiplex PCR reads through MiXCR, listing each CDR3 protein once. The sample holds some 120,000 distinct CDR3 sequences, around 94% seen once. This clonotype was found once.

The sequence was collected from a human donor with multiple sclerosis. The sample taken for sequencing was CD4+ T cells from PBMCs. This rearrangement joins TRBV9 to TRBJ1-2, with a tentative D call TRBD1 (5 bases). Written as DNA, the CDR3 is TGTGCCAGCAGCGTCGATCCGGGACTGACTCTAAACTATGGCTACACCTTC. This gives the protein CASSVDPGLTLNYGYTF.